Each of the 10 T cell receptor beta chains below was sequenced from the same sample in a study of blood T cell repertoires in COVID-19 (dated by TCRdb to 2018 to 2020). Libraries were constructed by the immunoSEQ multiplex PCR assay. The clones in this table, taken by TCRdb from immuneACCESS, are in-frame only. Not every clone is retained; where verified, under half of the shortfall comes from an unresolved V gene, and the cause of the rest is unknown. Counted in this sample were over 90,000 clones; roughly 92% of them appeared once. Of the sample, more than 1.5% falls within the top ten clones. The sequenced material came from peripheral blood. The receptors originated from a woman in her forties or fifties with COVID-19, enrolled during active disease.

The CDR3, as DNA: TGTGCCAGCAGCCGAGGACTAGCGGGGGGGCGAGCCACAGATACGCAGTATTTT. Protein sequence: CASSRGLAGGRATDTQYF. The rearrangement joins TRBV7-6 to TRBJ2-3, with 15 positions matching TRBD2. Germline V CDR1 and CDR2: SGHVS, FNYEAQ. The CDR3 consists of 18 residues. V lost 5 bases, J lost 2 bases, and 8 bases stayed unmatched.

This clone was seen a single time. This rearrangement joins TRBV28 to TRBJ1-2, with 8 bases aligning to TRBD1. The CDR3 is 17 residues long. The J segment lost 3 bases and the V segment lost 5 bases, leaving 14 bases of the junction unmatched. Germline V gene sequence: CDR1 MDHEN, CDR2 SYDVKM. CDR3 amino acids: CASSPRGRGLWYYGYTF. The CDR3 region has the DNA TGTGCCAGCAGTCCCCGGGGCAGGGGGCTTTGGTACTATGGCTACACCTTC.

This sequence joins TRBV14 and TRBJ2-6; D not resolved. V was pared by 1 base and J by 0 bases, with 10 bases between. The CDR3 covers 17 residues. Germline V gives CDR1 SGHDN, CDR2 FVKESK. For the CDR3, the DNA is TGTGCCAGCAGCCAAGGTAACAGCTTCTCTGGGGCCAACGTCCTGACTTTC. This encodes CASSQGNSFSGANVLTF.

The chain couples TRBV5-1 to TRBJ2-7, with a tentative D call TRBD1 (5 bases). CDR1 and CDR2 (germline): SGHRS, YFSETQ. V was cut by 4 bases and J by 1 base, with 15 bases left in between. The CDR3 runs to 15 residues. In nucleotides, the CDR3 is TGCGCCAGCAGCGTTGGTGGCTGGACATCCTACGAGCAGTACTTC. As protein: CASSVGGWTSYEQYF.

The chain joins TRBV6-2 or TRBV6-3 to TRBJ2-7, with 9 bases that match TRBD1. The V gene end was trimmed by 6 bases and the J gene end by 2 bases; junction bases not matched to a gene: 5. This CDR3 spans 14 amino acids. Germline V gene data show CDR1 as MNHEY and CDR2 as SVGEGT. In DNA form, the CDR3 reads TGTGCCAGCAGCCGGGACAGGGTCACCTACGAGCAGTACTTC. This translates into CASSRDRVTYEQYF.

The chain employs TRBV7-9 and TRBJ1-1; D ambiguous. This CDR3 comprises 14 residues. Per germline, CDR1 SEHNR and CDR2 FQNEAQ (reference sequence). V was trimmed by 5 bases and J by 4 bases, leaving 14 bases between them. CDR3 protein: CASSVQLGSTEAFF. The CDR3 DNA is TGTGCCAGCAGCGTTCAGCTAGGGAGCACTGAAGCTTTCTTT. The variable domain in full, with the rest retrieved from reference TRBV7-9 and TRBJ1-1, is DTGVSQNPRHKITKRGQNVTFRCDPISEHNRLYWYRQTLGQGPEFLTYFQNEAQLEKSRLLSDRFSAERPKGSFSTLEIQRTEQGDSAMYLCASSVQLGSTEAFFGQGTRLTVV.

This chain uses TRBV6-5 with TRBJ2-2; D is perhaps TRBD2 (6 bases). The V and J ends lost 3 bases and 5 bases respectively, with 16 bases between them. The CDR3 covers 16 residues. Germline-derived CDR1 and CDR2 are MNHEY and SVGAGI. Here the CDR3 reads CASSYNFRRETGELFF. The CDR3 region has the DNA TGTGCCAGCAGTTATAATTTTCGGAGGGAGACCGGGGAGCTGTTTTTT.

This sequence joins TRBV19 and TRBJ1-5; 10 nucleotides align to TRBD1. The CDR3 is 13 residues long. Germline V gene lookup returns CDR1 LNHDA and CDR2 SQIVND (reference sequence). V lost 4 bases, J lost 7 bases, and 1 base stayed unmatched. CDR3 DNA sequence: TGTGCCAGTAGTACGGACAGGGGGCAGCCCCAGCATTTT. It codes for CASSTDRGQPQHF.

This chain links TRBV5-1 with TRBJ2-7; D possibly corresponds to TRBD2 (6 bases). Germline V gives CDR1 SGHRS, CDR2 YFSETQ. V lost 5 bases and J 7 bases, leaving 19 bases between the germline ends. This CDR3 spans 14 amino acids. CDR3 in DNA: TGCGCCAGCAGGCATACCATTAATCGGGGGGAGCAGTACTTC. This gives the protein CASRHTINRGEQYF.

V is TRBV11-2 and J is TRBJ2-7, with 7 bases lining up with TRBD1. CDR3 length: 16 residues. J lost 4 bases, V lost 5 bases, and 14 bases had no gene match. The germline V gene encodes CDR1 SGHAT and CDR2 FQNNGV. This CDR3 is CASSAYPGQMLYEQYF. CDR3 in DNA: TGTGCCAGCAGCGCATACCCGGGACAGATGCTATACGAGCAGTACTTC.